The 10 T cell receptor beta chains below come from one sample, sequenced in a study of blood T cell repertoires in COVID-19. Sequenced by immunoSEQ multiplex PCR; TCRdb stores in-frame clones only, minus some. In the table there are about 130,000 clones, around 80% of which are singletons. The sample taken for sequencing was peripheral blood. The receptors were gathered from a man in his sixties who had recovered from COVID-19.

The V and J genes are TRBV7-3 and TRBJ2-7, with TRBD1 matching over 8 bases. The CDR3 has 16 residues. V lost 2 bases and J lost 2; bases outside the gene matches: 8. In germline, CDR1 is SGHTA, CDR2 FQGTGA. CDR3 region: CASSLGGGQGPYEQYF. In DNA form, the CDR3 reads TGTGCCAGCAGCTTAGGGGGCGGACAGGGCCCCTACGAGCAGTACTTC.

This clone has a count of ten or more. This sequence joins TRBV6-6 and TRBJ1-5; D is perhaps TRBD1 (5 bases). Deletions cut 0 bases from V and 2 bases from J, with 11 bases between. This CDR3 is built from 16 residues. Per germline, CDR1 MNHNY and CDR2 SVGAGI (reference sequence). CDR3 DNA sequence: TGTGCCAGCAGTTACTCGATCCAGGGCGGCAATCAGCCCCAGCATTTT. Translation gives CASSYSIQGGNQPQHF.

V and J are TRBV2 and TRBJ2-2, with TRBD1 matching over 7 bases. Germline V CDR1 and CDR2: SNHLY, FYNNEI. Trimming at V came to 7 bases and at J to 2 bases, leaving 4 bases not matched to a gene. The CDR3 spans 14 residues. For the CDR3, the DNA is TGTGCCAGCACACAGGGGCCCAACACCGGGGAGCTGTTTTTT. This sequence encodes CASTQGPNTGELFF.

The chain recombines TRBV24-1 with TRBJ2-3; 8 nucleotides align to TRBD1. The CDR3 length is 16 residues. The junction had 6 bases not matched to a gene; V was cut back by 4 bases and J by 1 base. Germline assignment: CDR1 KGHDR and CDR2 SFDVKD. The CDR3, as DNA: TGTGCCACCAGTGAGTACAGGGGGTATGGCACAGATACGCAGTATTTT. It codes for CATSEYRGYGTDTQYF.

A single count supports this clone. The V gene is TRBV4-1, the J gene TRBJ2-3; 11 nucleotides match TRBD2. The V gene end was trimmed by 1 base and the J gene end by 1 base; junction bases not matched to a gene: 4. The CDR3 totals 17 residues. Per the germline V gene, CDR1 is MGHRA and CDR2 is YSYEKL. CDR3 nucleotides: TGCGCCAGCAGCCAAGTTTGGACTAGCGGGCGCACAGATACGCAGTATTTT. Translation: CASSQVWTSGRTDTQYF.

The chain has TRBV10-3 and TRBJ1-2; 11 nucleotides align to TRBD1. CDR1 and CDR2 from the germline V gene are ENHRY and SYGVKD. J gave up 4 bases and V 3 bases, and 1 base lay outside the gene matches. CDR3 length: 14 amino acids. The CDR3 nucleotides read TGTGCCATCAGTGAAGGACAGGGGGCCTATGGCTACACCTTC. It encodes CAISEGQGAYGYTF.

This chain links TRBV29-1 with TRBJ1-2; possibly TRBD1 for D (6 bases). Germline V gene lookup returns CDR1 SQVTM and CDR2 ANQGSEA. The CDR3 has 12 residues. Trimming pared 6 bases from V and 8 bases from J, leaving 16 bases between. The DNA for the CDR3 is TGCAGCGTCAGGGTAGGGGGAAAAGGCTACACCTTC. It encodes CSVRVGGKGYTF. Supplemented by reference TRBV29-1 and TRBJ1-2, the full variable domain reads SAVISQKPSRDICQRGTSLTIQCQVDSQVTMMFWYRQQPGQSLTLIATANQGSEATYESGFVIDKFPISRPNLTFSTLTVSNMSPEDSSIYLCSVRVGGKGYTFGSGTRLTVV.

A few counts support this clone. The CDR3 DNA reads as TGTGCCAGCAGCTTACAACAGTTAGACACTGAAGCTTTCTTT. Residues: CASSLQQLDTEAFF. This chain connects TRBV7-2 to TRBJ1-1; D ambiguous. Looked up from germline, CDR1 is SGHTA and CDR2 is FQGNSA. This CDR3 is 14 amino acids long. Trimming removed 2 bases from V and 3 bases from J, with 10 bases in between.

This clone was seen only once. V gene TRBV20-1 combines with J gene TRBJ1-2; 7 bases match TRBD1. The CDR3 is 11 residues long. Germline V gives CDR1 DFQATT, CDR2 SNEGSKA (reference sequence). Trimming took 6 bases from V and 2 from J; bases not matched to a gene: 0. The CDR3 DNA reads TGCAGTGCACAGGGGAACTATGGCTACACCTTC. Amino acid sequence: CSAQGNYGYTF.

The chain is built from TRBV7-2 and TRBJ2-1, with a weak D call TRBD2 (5 bases). There are 13 residues in the CDR3. Germline CDR1 is SGHTA and CDR2 is FQGNSA. V lost 4 bases and J lost 6, with 10 bases in between. The CDR3 coding sequence is TGTGCCAGCAGCTCAGCACTAGTCAATGAGCAGTTCTTC. Translation gives CASSSALVNEQFF.